This is a list of T cell receptor beta chains from one sample in a study of T-cell memory formation after mild COVID-19. TCRdb fed the 5' RACE reads into MiXCR, producing one record per CDR3 protein. The sample yields around 34,000 distinct CDR3 sequences, 7% to 9.5% seen once. The sequencing input was PBMCs or a T cell subset sorted from them (not recorded which). All receptors derive from a young man who had mild COVID-19 (a few samples of this study predate the infection). Cell type and time point are not known. The CDR3 runs from the conserved cysteine through the conserved F or W. The D gene is left open where the match is weak. Not every row has a clone size; where given, it reads once, few, many or a size class.

J gene: TRBJ2-3
D gene: TRBD1
clone size: few
V gene: TRBV6-6
CDR3 protein: CASGLTGTGSGQYF
CDR3 DNA: TGTGCCAGCGGACTCACCGGGACAGGGAGTGGGCAGTATTTT

J gene: TRBJ1-5
D gene: -
clone size: many
V gene: TRBV3-1
CDR3 protein: CASSQENSGHHNQPQHF
CDR3 DNA: TGTGCCAGCAGCCAAGAAAATTCGGGACACCACAATCAGCCCCAGCATTTT

J gene: TRBJ1-2
D gene: -
clone size: many
V gene: TRBV20-1
CDR3 protein: CSAPRDYGYTF
CDR3 DNA: TGCAGTGCTCCCCGGGACTATGGCTACACCTTC

J gene: TRBJ1-6
D gene: TRBD1
clone size: many
V gene: TRBV12-3/TRBV12-4
CDR3 protein: CASSLAPDRVDSPLHF
CDR3 DNA: TGTGCCAGCAGTCTCGCACCGGACAGGGTAGATTCACCCCTCCACTTT

J gene: TRBJ1-1
D gene: -
clone size: -
V gene: TRBV19
CDR3 protein: CASRRAKTEAFF
CDR3 DNA: TGTGCCAGCCGCAGGGCGAAGACTGAAGCTTTCTTT

J gene: TRBJ1-4
D gene: -
clone size: few
V gene: TRBV28
CDR3 protein: CASTTPLYREKLFF
CDR3 DNA: TGTGCCAGCACCACCCCCCTTTACCGGGAAAAACTGTTTTTT

J gene: TRBJ2-3
D gene: TRBD2
clone size: many
V gene: TRBV6-5
CDR3 protein: CASSRPLGAGGTDTQYF
CDR3 DNA: TGTGCCAGCAGTCGTCCCCTGGGAGCGGGGGGCACAGATACGCAGTATTTT

J gene: TRBJ1-1
D gene: TRBD1
clone size: many
V gene: TRBV27
CDR3 protein: CASSSAGTGYPEAFF
CDR3 DNA: TGTGCCAGCAGTAGCGCCGGGACAGGGTATCCTGAAGCTTTCTTT

J gene: TRBJ2-1
D gene: -
clone size: -
V gene: TRBV6-1
CDR3 protein: CASGLGPRRQFF
CDR3 DNA: TGTGCCAGCGGGCTTGGACCACGTAGGCAGTTCTTC

J gene: TRBJ2-3
D gene: -
clone size: once
V gene: TRBV5-1
CDR3 protein: CASSLSGRPSTDTQYF
CDR3 DNA: TGCGCCAGCAGCTTGTCGGGCCGTCCCAGCACAGATACGCAGTATTTT

J gene: TRBJ1-2
D gene: TRBD1
clone size: many
V gene: TRBV27
CDR3 protein: CASRRTGRDGYTF
CDR3 DNA: TGTGCCAGCAGGCGGACAGGGAGGGATGGCTACACCTTC

J gene: TRBJ1-6
D gene: -
clone size: many
V gene: TRBV6-2/TRBV6-3
CDR3 protein: CATRRENNSPLHF
CDR3 DNA: TGTGCCACCCGACGGGAAAATAATTCACCCCTCCACTTT

J gene: TRBJ1-3
D gene: -
clone size: many
V gene: TRBV12-3/TRBV12-4
CDR3 protein: CASSPPGGAAGNTIYF
CDR3 DNA: TGTGCCAGCAGTCCTCCCGGGGGTGCAGCTGGAAACACCATATATTTT

J gene: TRBJ2-1
D gene: TRBD2
clone size: -
V gene: TRBV5-1
CDR3 protein: CASSRGLAGHNEQFF
CDR3 DNA: TGCGCCAGCAGCAGGGGACTAGCGGGGCACAATGAGCAGTTCTTC

J gene: TRBJ2-3
D gene: TRBD2
clone size: medium-sized
V gene: TRBV4-2
CDR3 protein: CASSQDRAGGTDTQYF
CDR3 DNA: TGTGCCAGCAGCCAAGATCGAGCGGGGGGCACAGATACGCAGTATTTT

J gene: TRBJ2-1
D gene: -
clone size: many
V gene: TRBV4-1
CDR3 protein: CASSYLGNNEQFF
CDR3 DNA: TGCGCCAGCAGCTATCTGGGGAACAATGAGCAGTTCTTC

J gene: TRBJ2-5
D gene: TRBD1
clone size: many
V gene: TRBV7-6
CDR3 protein: CASSSGLTGSRETQYF
CDR3 DNA: TGTGCCAGCAGCTCAGGGTTGACAGGGAGTAGGGAGACCCAGTACTTC

J gene: TRBJ2-2
D gene: TRBD2
clone size: -
V gene: TRBV11-2
CDR3 protein: CASSRVGEGTGELFF
CDR3 DNA: TGTGCCAGCAGCCGCGTGGGGGAGGGCACCGGGGAGCTGTTTTTT

J gene: TRBJ1-2
D gene: -
clone size: few
V gene: TRBV5-5
CDR3 protein: CASSIMNYGYTF
CDR3 DNA: TGTGCCAGCAGCATCATGAACTATGGCTACACCTTC

J gene: TRBJ2-3
D gene: -
clone size: many
V gene: TRBV20-1
CDR3 protein: CSAPGPYTDTQYF
CDR3 DNA: TGCAGTGCCCCGGGACCCTACACAGATACGCAGTATTTT

J gene: TRBJ2-5
D gene: -
clone size: many
V gene: TRBV5-4
CDR3 protein: CASSLRETQYF
CDR3 DNA: TGTGCCAGCAGCTTAAGAGAGACCCAGTACTTC

J gene: TRBJ1-5
D gene: -
clone size: many
V gene: TRBV5-1
CDR3 protein: CASSLDQGLNQPQHF
CDR3 DNA: TGCGCCAGCAGCTTGGATCAGGGGTTAAATCAGCCCCAGCATTTT

J gene: TRBJ1-5
D gene: TRBD1
clone size: few
V gene: TRBV15
CDR3 protein: CATSRRGTDQPKHF
CDR3 DNA: TGTGCCACCAGCCGCCGCGGGACAGATCAGCCCAAGCATTTT

J gene: TRBJ2-3
D gene: TRBD2
clone size: many
V gene: TRBV20-1
CDR3 protein: CSAPRASGGDTQYF
CDR3 DNA: TGCAGTGCCCCCCGGGCTAGCGGGGGAGATACGCAGTATTTT

J gene: TRBJ1-5
D gene: -
clone size: many
V gene: TRBV10-3
CDR3 protein: CAISESETNSNQPQHF
CDR3 DNA: TGTGCCATCAGTGAGTCCGAGACAAATAGCAATCAGCCCCAGCATTTT

J gene: TRBJ2-3
D gene: -
clone size: many
V gene: TRBV7-2
CDR3 protein: CASSLGLPRVATQYF
CDR3 DNA: TGTGCCAGCAGCTTAGGACTCCCCCGGGTAGCTACGCAGTATTTT

J gene: TRBJ2-3
D gene: -
clone size: many
V gene: TRBV5-1
CDR3 protein: CASSLAQVTGTDTQYF
CDR3 DNA: TGCGCCAGCAGCTTGGCCCAGGTGACAGGCACAGATACGCAGTATTTT

J gene: TRBJ1-2
D gene: -
clone size: many
V gene: TRBV5-4
CDR3 protein: CASSPLATAAPDSTF
CDR3 DNA: TGTGCCAGCAGCCCCCTAGCCACAGCGGCCCCAGACTCCACCTTC

J gene: TRBJ2-1
D gene: TRBD2
clone size: -
V gene: TRBV7-3
CDR3 protein: CASSLSSGGAYEQFF
CDR3 DNA: TGTGCCAGCAGCTTATCGAGCGGGGGGGCATATGAGCAGTTCTTC

J gene: TRBJ2-7
D gene: -
clone size: many
V gene: TRBV6-5
CDR3 protein: CATNRQGGYEQYF
CDR3 DNA: TGTGCCACCAATCGGCAAGGGGGGTACGAGCAGTACTTC

J gene: TRBJ2-5
D gene: -
clone size: many
V gene: TRBV7-9
CDR3 protein: CASSSARLNMVQGGKTQYF
CDR3 DNA: TGTGCCAGCAGCTCGGCCCGTCTGAATATGGTCCAGGGTGGGAAGACCCAGTACTTC

J gene: TRBJ2-7
D gene: TRBD1
clone size: many
V gene: TRBV18
CDR3 protein: CASSPPSTGGAGEQYF
CDR3 DNA: TGTGCCAGCTCACCACCGTCTACAGGGGGTGCCGGGGAGCAGTACTTC

J gene: TRBJ1-5
D gene: TRBD1
clone size: -
V gene: TRBV29-1
CDR3 protein: CSVSFGTASNQPQHF
CDR3 DNA: TGCAGCGTCTCATTTGGGACAGCTAGCAATCAGCCCCAGCATTTT

J gene: TRBJ2-3
D gene: TRBD1
clone size: many
V gene: TRBV27
CDR3 protein: CASQIRGRRGDTQYF
CDR3 DNA: TGTGCCAGTCAAATCAGGGGGCGACGAGGGGATACGCAGTATTTT

J gene: TRBJ1-6
D gene: -
clone size: -
V gene: TRBV6-6
CDR3 protein: CASSYLNSPLHF
CDR3 DNA: TGTGCCAGCAGTTACCTTAATTCACCCCTCCACTTT

J gene: TRBJ2-3
D gene: TRBD2
clone size: many
V gene: TRBV20-1
CDR3 protein: CSAPPWAGGKDTQYF
CDR3 DNA: TGCAGTGCTCCTCCCTGGGCGGGGGGCAAAGATACGCAGTATTTT

J gene: TRBJ1-5
D gene: -
clone size: many
V gene: TRBV7-8
CDR3 protein: CASSLGFRQPQHF
CDR3 DNA: TGTGCCAGCAGCTTGGGGTTTAGACAGCCCCAGCATTTT

J gene: TRBJ1-2
D gene: -
clone size: many
V gene: TRBV12-3/TRBV12-4
CDR3 protein: CASSFGDGYTF
CDR3 DNA: TGTGCCAGCAGTTTCGGGGATGGCTACACCTTC

J gene: TRBJ1-5
D gene: TRBD1
clone size: few
V gene: TRBV6-2/TRBV6-3
CDR3 protein: CASSYWDSSQPQHF
CDR3 DNA: TGTGCCAGCAGTTACTGGGACAGCAGTCAGCCCCAGCATTTT

J gene: TRBJ2-1
D gene: TRBD2
clone size: few
V gene: TRBV27
CDR3 protein: CASTDAGLAGDNEQFF
CDR3 DNA: TGTGCCAGCACCGACGCGGGGCTAGCGGGGGACAATGAGCAGTTCTTC

J gene: TRBJ1-6
D gene: TRBD1
clone size: few
V gene: TRBV30
CDR3 protein: CAWRVGQGDSKGGHF
CDR3 DNA: TGTGCCTGGAGAGTCGGACAGGGGGATTCTAAAGGGGGCCACTTT

J gene: TRBJ2-1
D gene: TRBD2
clone size: few
V gene: TRBV24-1
CDR3 protein: CATSDPGTSGGNEQFF
CDR3 DNA: TGTGCCACCAGTGATCCCGGGACTAGCGGGGGCAATGAGCAGTTCTTC

J gene: TRBJ1-1
D gene: TRBD1
clone size: many
V gene: TRBV5-1
CDR3 protein: CASHTGTGGTEAFF
CDR3 DNA: TGCGCCAGCCATACCGGGACAGGGGGTACTGAAGCTTTCTTT

J gene: TRBJ2-3
D gene: -
clone size: many
V gene: TRBV12-3/TRBV12-4
CDR3 protein: CASSPTGTDTQYF
CDR3 DNA: TGTGCCAGCAGCCCGACTGGCACAGATACGCAGTATTTT